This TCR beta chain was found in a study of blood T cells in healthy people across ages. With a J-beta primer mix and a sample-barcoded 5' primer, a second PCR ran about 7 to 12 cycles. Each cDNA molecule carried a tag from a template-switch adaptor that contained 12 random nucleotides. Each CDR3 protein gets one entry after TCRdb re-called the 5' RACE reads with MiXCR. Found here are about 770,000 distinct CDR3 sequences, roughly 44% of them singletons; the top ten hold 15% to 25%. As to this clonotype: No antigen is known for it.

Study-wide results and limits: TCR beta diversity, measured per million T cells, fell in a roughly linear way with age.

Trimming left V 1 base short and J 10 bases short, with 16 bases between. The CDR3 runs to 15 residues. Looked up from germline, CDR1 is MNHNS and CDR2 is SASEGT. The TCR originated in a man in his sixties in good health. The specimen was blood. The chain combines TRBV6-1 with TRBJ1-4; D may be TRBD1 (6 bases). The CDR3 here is CASSEEVGHRGKLFF. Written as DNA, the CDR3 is TGTGCCAGCAGTGAAGAAGTGGGACATCGGGGAAAACTGTTTTTT.